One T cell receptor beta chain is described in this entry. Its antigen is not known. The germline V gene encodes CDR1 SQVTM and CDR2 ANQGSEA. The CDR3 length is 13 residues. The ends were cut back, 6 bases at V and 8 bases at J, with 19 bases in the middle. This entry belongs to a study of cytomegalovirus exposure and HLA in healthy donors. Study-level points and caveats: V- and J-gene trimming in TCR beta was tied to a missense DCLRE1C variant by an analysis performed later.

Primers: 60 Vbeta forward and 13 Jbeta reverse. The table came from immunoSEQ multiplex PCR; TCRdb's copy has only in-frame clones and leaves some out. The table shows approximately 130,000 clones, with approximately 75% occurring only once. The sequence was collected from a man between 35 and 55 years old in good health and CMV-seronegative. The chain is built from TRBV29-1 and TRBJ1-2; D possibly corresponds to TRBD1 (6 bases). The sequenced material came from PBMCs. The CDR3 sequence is CSVPTGGPWGYTF. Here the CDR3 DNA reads TGCAGCGTGCCAACGGGGGGGCCGTGGGGCTACACCTTC.